These 23 T cell receptor beta chains were sequenced from one sample in a study of T cells in Graves' hyperthyroidism and ophthalmopathy. From RNA transcripts, TCR beta CDR3 regions were amplified. First-round RT-PCR targeting the TCR CDR3 was performed with the HTBI primer set. One entry per CDR3 protein, called by TCRdb with MiXCR from the multiplex PCR reads. In the table there are roughly 420,000 distinct CDR3 sequences, 15% to 19% of which are singletons. Sequencing used blood. The receptors originated from a woman aged 18-30 years with Graves' hyperthyroidism.

V and J are TRBV7-9 and TRBJ2-1; TRBD2 agrees at 9 bases. Germline-derived CDR1 and CDR2 are SEHNR and FQNEAQ (reference sequence). V lost 4 bases and J lost 13; bases outside the gene matches: 14. CDR3 length: 15 amino acids. Written as DNA, the CDR3 is TGTGCCAGCAGCTCCCCGACGGGCGGGGGGGCCGTTCAGTTCTTC. It translates to CASSSPTGGGAVQFF.

J is TRBJ2-1 and V is TRBV12-3 or TRBV12-4, with D possibly matching TRBD2 (5 bases). The CDR3 contains 14 residues. Trimming removed 5 bases at V and 8 bases at J, with 16 bases between. In DNA, the CDR3 is TGTGCCAGCAGTCCCCTGAATGAGGGTCATGAGCAGTTCTTC. Encoded protein: CASSPLNEGHEQFF.

This clonotype has a count of ten or more. V usage is TRBV27 and J usage is TRBJ1-1; 10 nucleotides line up with TRBD1. V trimming: 11 bases; J trimming: 1 base; junction bases outside the gene matches: 7. This CDR3 has 14 residues. Germline V gene lookup returns CDR1 MNHEY and CDR2 SMNVEV (reference sequence). CDR3 sequence (DNA): TGTGCCGGCGGGACAGGGGTCCCGAACACTGAAGCTTTCTTT. Its protein product is CAGGTGVPNTEAFF.

This clonotype was recorded many times. The chain couples TRBV9 to TRBJ1-2; possible D gene TRBD1, 6 bases. The germline gives CDR1 SGDLS, CDR2 YYNGEE. The CDR3 contains 16 residues. V lost 4 bases, J lost 2 bases, and 18 bases lay in between. The CDR3 here is CASSRGGGQLNYGYTF. CDR3 in DNA: TGTGCCAGCAGCCGCGGGGGAGGACAGCTGAACTATGGCTACACCTTC.

The chain carries TRBV19 and TRBJ2-5, with 9 bases matching TRBD2. Per germline, CDR1 LNHDA and CDR2 SQIVND (reference sequence). V was pared by 8 bases and J by 0 bases, with 7 bases of the junction left unmatched. The CDR3 is 15 residues long. The CDR3 DNA reads TGTGCCAGTGGTCGGCGGGAGGGGTACCAAGAGACCCAGTACTTC. This encodes CASGRREGYQETQYF.

This clonotype has a count of ten or more. This chain links TRBV12-3 or TRBV12-4 with TRBJ2-2; 7 nucleotides align to TRBD2. The ends lost 5 bases at V and 1 base at J; junction bases unmatched: 4. There are 15 residues in the CDR3. The CDR3: CASSLWTRNTGELFF. CDR3 nucleotide sequence: TGTGCCAGCAGTCTCTGGACTAGGAACACCGGGGAGCTGTTTTTT.

The table lists this clonotype with many counts. V and J are TRBV3-1 and TRBJ1-2; 8 positions agree with TRBD1. The V segment lost 2 bases and the J segment 9 bases; nucleotides outside the gene matches: 8. Per the germline V gene, CDR1 is LGHDT and CDR2 is YNNKEL (reference sequence). The CDR3 is made up of 14 amino acids. CDR3 sequence reads: CASSQSSTGDRYTF. The CDR3 DNA follows: TGTGCCAGCAGCCAAAGCTCGACAGGGGATCGCTACACCTTC.

This clonotype was detected only a few times. A much more abundant neighbour one base away suggests this may be a read error. This chain links TRBV18 with TRBJ2-5, with TRBD2 identical over 9 bases. V lost 3 bases to trimming and J lost 4 bases; unmatched junction nucleotides: 6. Looked up from germline, CDR1 is KGHSH and CDR2 is LQKENI. The CDR3 is made up of 15 amino acids. CDR3 sequence reads: CASSPSSGDRETQYF. In DNA form, the CDR3 reads TGTGCCAGCTCACCCTCTAGCGGGGACCGAGAGACCCAGTACTTC.

This clonotype was picked up a small number of times. The chain carries TRBV19 and TRBJ1-2; no clear D. This CDR3 is 14 amino acids long. Deletions cut 3 bases from V and 4 bases from J, with 12 bases between. The germline V gene has CDR1 LNHDA and CDR2 SQIVND (reference sequence). The CDR3 DNA is TGTGCCAGTAGTATCGACTGGGCCACCTATGGCTACACCTTC. Its translation: CASSIDWATYGYTF.

This clonotype occurred many times. CDR3 nucleotide sequence: TGTGCCACCAGTCCGGGACAGAGCTATGGCTACACCTTC. Its protein is CATSPGQSYGYTF. The chain employs TRBV15 and TRBJ1-2, with 7 positions matching TRBD1. The CDR3 sequence is 13 residues long. J was trimmed by 4 bases and V by 6 bases; bases with no gene match: 5. Per germline, CDR1 LNHNV and CDR2 YYDKDF (reference sequence). Full variable domain (rest looked up from reference TRBV15 and TRBJ1-2): DAMVIQNPRYQVTQFGKPVTLSCSQTLNHNVMYWYQQKSSQAPKLLFHYYDKDFNNEADTPDNFQSRRPNTSFCFLDIRSPGLGDTAMYLCATSPGQSYGYTFGSGTRLTVV.

This clonotype was counted ten times or more. The chain carries TRBV13 and TRBJ2-3; no firm D call. The CDR3 spans 14 residues. The V end was cut by 5 bases, the J end by 6 bases, with 15 bases between. Germline V gives CDR1 PRHDT, CDR2 FYEKMQ (reference sequence). This CDR3 is CASSLKPTQDTQYF. The CDR3 nucleotides are TGTGCCAGCAGCCTTAAACCCACTCAGGATACGCAGTATTTT.

The chain joins TRBV18 to TRBJ2-1; 10 nucleotides align to TRBD1. Per the germline V gene, CDR1 is KGHSH and CDR2 is LQKENI. After removal of 4 bases from V and 3 bases from J, the junction contained 3 bases not matched to a gene. CDR3 length equals 15 residues. DNA for the CDR3: TGTGCCAGCTCACTCGGACAGGGGGACTACAATGAGCAGTTCTTC. It specifies CASSLGQGDYNEQFF.

In this sample, this clonotype turned up many times. This chain connects TRBV5-8 to TRBJ2-1; a weak D match, TRBD1 (6 bases). This CDR3 has 15 residues. Trimming left V 3 bases short and J 5 bases short, with 15 bases between. From germline, CDR1 is SGHTS and CDR2 YDEGEE. CDR3 protein: CASSYGQRFDNEQFF. Written as DNA, the CDR3 is TGTGCCAGCAGCTATGGACAGCGATTTGACAATGAGCAGTTCTTC.

This clonotype appeared many times. CDR3 nucleotides: TGTGCCAGCAGCTTAGGGGGGACTAGCTGGCTCCAAGAGACCCAGTACTTC. It codes for CASSLGGTSWLQETQYF. This chain uses TRBV7-8 with TRBJ2-5, with 9 nucleotides matching TRBD2. Germline V lookup: CDR1 SGHVS, CDR2 FQNEAQ. The CDR3 has 17 residues. V lost 1 base and J lost 1; bases outside the gene matches: 7.

This clonotype was recorded many times. The chain combines TRBV6-5 with TRBJ2-3; 7 nucleotides line up with TRBD2. Looked up from germline, CDR1 is MNHEY and CDR2 is SVGAGI. Trimming at V came to 0 bases and at J to 3 bases, leaving 6 bases not matched to a gene. The CDR3 is made up of 16 amino acids. CDR3 nucleotides: TGTGCCAGCAGTTACTCGGGAGGGGCGAGTACAGATACGCAGTATTTT. Translated: CASSYSGGASTDTQYF.

This CDR3 is CASSLGAGARETQYF. As DNA, the CDR3 is TGTGCCAGCAGTTTAGGTGCAGGGGCCCGGGAGACCCAGTACTTC. The chain employs TRBV12-3 or TRBV12-4 and TRBJ2-5; a weak D match, TRBD1 (6 bases). Trimming shortened V by 1 base and J by 5 bases, and 14 bases separated the two germline ends. The CDR3 totals 15 residues.

This clonotype was seen many times. The chain couples TRBV20-1 to TRBJ2-1, with 8 bases that match TRBD1. The CDR3 consists of 14 residues. With 1 base clipped from V and 8 bases from J, the junction kept 7 bases outside the gene matches. Germline V CDR1 and CDR2: DFQATT, SNEGSKA (reference sequence). The CDR3 DNA sequence: TGCAGTGCTAGAGCCCGGACAGGGTGGGATGAGCAGTTCTTC. Encoded protein: CSARARTGWDEQFF.

This clonotype has ten or more counts. The chain uses TRBV30 and TRBJ2-2; D unresolved. Trimming took 2 bases from V and 3 from J, leaving 1 base between them. This CDR3 comprises 11 residues. Germline CDR1 and CDR2: GTSNPN and SVGIG (reference sequence). Here the CDR3 reads CAWSHTGELFF. The CDR3 coding sequence is TGTGCCTGGAGTCACACCGGGGAGCTGTTTTTT.

This clonotype was observed at least ten times. CDR3 residues: CASSDVMVAEQYF. CDR3 DNA: TGTGCCAGCAGTGATGTGATGGTTGCTGAGCAGTACTTC. This rearrangement joins TRBV6-1 to TRBJ2-7; D remains unclear. Germline V gene data show CDR1 as MNHNS and CDR2 as SASEGT. V was pared by 3 bases and J by 7 bases, with 13 bases between. This CDR3 is built from 13 residues.

In this sample, this clonotype turned up many times. The genes are TRBV18 and TRBJ2-7; D possibly corresponds to TRBD2 (5 bases). The CDR3 runs to 13 residues. V was cut by 2 bases and J by 10 bases, with 15 bases left in between. The germline V gene has CDR1 KGHSH and CDR2 LQKENI. The CDR3 coding sequence is TGTGCCAGCTCACCAGGGGAGCGCCTCGACCAGTACTTC. Protein sequence: CASSPGERLDQYF.

This clonotype appeared many times. One junction end disagrees with the germline gene, perhaps due to a read error. The rearrangement joins TRBV13 to TRBJ1-6, with a possible D match to TRBD1 (6 bases). The germline CDR1 and CDR2 sequences are PRHDT and FYEKMQ (reference sequence). The CDR3 has 16 residues. CDR3 DNA: TGTGCAAGCAGCTTAGGGGGGAGTCTGGGGGCTTCACCCCTCCACTTT. It translates to CASSLGGSLGASPLHF.

The chain employs TRBV7-8 and TRBJ1-5, with 7 bases identical to TRBD1. Germline-derived CDR1 and CDR2 are SGHVS and FQNEAQ. The length of the CDR3 is 20 residues. Losses at the gene ends were 1 base for V and 7 bases for J; bases not matched to a gene: 22. The CDR3 sequence is CASSLVFAVTRGRGAQPQHF. CDR3 DNA: TGTGCCAGCAGCTTAGTCTTCGCCGTAACGAGGGGGCGCGGGGCCCAGCCCCAGCATTTT.

This clonotype was picked up a small number of times. The rearrangement links TRBV10-3 to TRBJ1-3; no definite D call. This CDR3 comprises 15 residues. Germline V lookup: CDR1 ENHRY, CDR2 SYGVKD. Trimming took off 2 bases at V and 0 bases at J, with 8 bases between the two ends. The CDR3 spells CAISESRASGNTIYF. As DNA, the CDR3 is TGTGCCATCAGTGAGAGCAGAGCCTCTGGAAACACCATATATTTT.